A single sample gave rise to the 12 T cell receptor beta chains below, sequenced in a study of T cells in Graves' hyperthyroidism and ophthalmopathy. The CDR3 regions of TCR beta were amplified from RNA transcripts. RT-PCR in the first round (using the HTBI primer set) targeted the TCR CDR3. TCRdb independently ran MiXCR on the multiplex PCR reads; one entry per CDR3 protein. The data contain around 300,000 distinct CDR3 sequences, about 13% of them singletons. Sequenced sample: blood. All receptors derive from a woman aged 40 to 50 with Graves' hyperthyroidism.

The sample holds many counts of this clonotype. The chain recombines TRBV20-1 with TRBJ2-3; a weak D match, TRBD1 (5 bases). Trimming left V 6 bases short and J 1 base short, with 17 bases between. Germline values: CDR1 DFQATT, CDR2 SNEGSKA (reference sequence). The CDR3 has 15 residues. In DNA form, the CDR3 reads TGCAGTGCCGGCGTTTGGGGCGAAGGCACAGATACGCAGTATTTT. Translated, it gives CSAGVWGEGTDTQYF.

This clonotype was recorded many times. This rearrangement joins TRBV27 to TRBJ2-3; possibly TRBD1 for D (6 bases). This CDR3 is 13 amino acids long. Trimming cost V 7 bases and J 3 bases, with 11 bases left between them. Germline V lookup: CDR1 MNHEY, CDR2 SMNVEV (reference sequence). CDR3 region: CASNSRGTDTQYF. The DNA of the CDR3 is TGTGCCAGCAACTCAAGGGGGACAGATACGCAGTATTTT.

This clonotype has just a few counts. This chain links TRBV20-1 with TRBJ1-2, with 7 positions matching TRBD1. Germline CDR1 is DFQATT and CDR2 is SNEGSKA (reference sequence). V lost 2 bases, J lost 7 bases, and 7 bases stayed unmatched. The CDR3 sequence is 13 residues long. DNA of the CDR3: TGCAGTGCTAGACAATATGGGACAGCTGGCTACACCTTC. Residues: CSARQYGTAGYTF.

This clonotype has a count of ten or more. V and J are TRBV19 and TRBJ2-7; TRBD1 might be the D (7 bases). Looked up from germline, CDR1 is LNHDA and CDR2 is SQIVND (reference sequence). V was clipped by 5 bases and J by 3 bases, with 14 bases between them. The CDR3 is 14 residues long. CDR3 sequence (DNA): TGTGCCAGTAGTCGGACAGGAGGGCTCTACGAGCAGTACTTC. Its translation is CASSRTGGLYEQYF. The variable domain in full, with the rest retrieved from reference TRBV19 and TRBJ2-7, is DGGITQSPKYLFRKEGQNVTLSCEQNLNHDAMYWYRQDPGQGLRLIYYSQIVNDFQKGDIAEGYSVSREKKESFPLTVTSAQKNPTAFYLCASSRTGGLYEQYFGPGTRLTVT.

This clonotype was recorded at least ten times. V gene TRBV3-1 combines with J gene TRBJ2-1; D ambiguous. Germline assignment: CDR1 LGHDT and CDR2 YNNKEL (reference sequence). The CDR3 loop spans 16 amino acids. Trimming removed 3 bases from V and 1 base from J, with 13 bases in between. The CDR3 reads CASSQEIRLSYNEQFF. CDR3 coding DNA: TGTGCCAGCAGCCAGGAGATCCGCCTATCCTACAATGAGCAGTTCTTC.

This clonotype was counted at least ten times. The chain is built from TRBV12-3 or TRBV12-4 and TRBJ2-3, with D unresolved. V lost 3 bases, J lost 2 bases, and 12 bases lay in between. The CDR3 covers 15 residues. Here the CDR3 DNA reads TGTGCCAGCAGTTTTGATGAGACCCACACAGATACGCAGTATTTT. Encoded protein: CASSFDETHTDTQYF.

This clonotype was counted many times. This sequence joins TRBV6-1 and TRBJ1-6, with D possibly TRBD1 on 5 matching bases. There are 17 residues in the CDR3. Between the trimmed V and J ends, which lost 0 bases and 7 bases, there was a span of 16 bases. CDR1 and CDR2 from the germline V gene are MNHNS and SASEGT. CDR3 sequence reads: CASSEAHVGLQNSPLHF. DNA for the CDR3: TGTGCCAGCAGTGAAGCGCATGTGGGACTCCAAAATTCACCCCTCCACTTT.

This clonotype was picked up many times. J is TRBJ2-1 and V is TRBV11-2; D unresolved. Trimming cost V 5 bases and J 0 bases, with 17 bases left between them. The CDR3 is 17 amino acids. Germline V gene sequence: CDR1 SGHAT, CDR2 FQNNGV. This CDR3 reads CASSPTATLSSYNEQFF. In DNA form, the CDR3 reads TGTGCCAGCAGCCCTACGGCCACCCTGAGCTCCTACAATGAGCAGTTCTTC. Combining the CDR3 with reference TRBV11-2 and TRBJ2-1 gives the whole variable domain EAGVAQSPRYKIIEKRQSVAFWCNPISGHATLYWYQQILGQGPKLLIQFQNNGVVDDSQLPKDRFSAERLKGVDSTLKIQPAKLEDSAVYLCASSPTATLSSYNEQFFGPGTRLTVL.

The table lists this clonotype with many counts. This chain uses TRBV20-1 with TRBJ1-2, with D unresolved. V lost 0 bases, J lost 3 bases, and 8 bases lay in between. This CDR3 is 13 amino acids long. Germline assignment: CDR1 DFQATT and CDR2 SNEGSKA (reference sequence). As DNA, the CDR3 is TGCAGTGCTAGAGACGGGTGGGACTATGGCTACACCTTC. As protein: CSARDGWDYGYTF.

At least ten counts were recorded for this clonotype. The gene calls are TRBV7-2 and TRBJ2-3; D unclear. Germline CDR1 and CDR2: SGHTA and FQGNSA. CDR3 length: 14 amino acids. The V gene lost 6 bases and the J gene lost 0 bases, with 10 bases spanning the gap. CDR3 in DNA: TGTGCCAGCAGGTCGCCGGAAAGCACAGATACGCAGTATTTT. This gives the protein CASRSPESTDTQYF.

This clonotype was detected many times. This chain links TRBV10-3 with TRBJ1-2; D gene uncertain. This CDR3 has 13 residues. Trimming took off 0 bases at V and 7 bases at J, with 9 bases between the two ends. CDR1 is ENHRY, CDR2 SYGVKD, per germline. CDR3 in DNA: TGTGCCATCAGTGAGTCATCTACGATTGGCTACACCTTC. As protein: CAISESSTIGYTF.

This clonotype came up many times. This chain links TRBV2 with TRBJ1-1; D is unresolved. Germline loops: CDR1 SNHLY, CDR2 FYNNEI. The CDR3 spans 14 residues. V was trimmed by 6 bases and J by 4 bases, leaving 15 bases between them. CDR3 sequence (DNA): TGTGCCAGCAGGGACCGGGCGGGTGGCACTGAAGCTTTCTTT. Amino acid sequence: CASRDRAGGTEAFF.